The 12 T cell receptor beta chains below come from one sample, sequenced in a study of blood T cell repertoires in COVID-19. Only in-frame clones appear in the TCRdb table, and some are missing; sequencing was by immunoSEQ multiplex PCR. This table has some 300,000 clones, over 85% appearing once. The sequenced material came from PBMCs or T cells enriched from blood (not recorded which). The receptors originated from a woman aged 25-40 years who had recovered from COVID-19.

The rearrangement joins TRBV29-1 to TRBJ1-1; 8 nucleotides match TRBD1. The CDR3 totals 14 residues. J lost 7 bases, V lost 5 bases, and 12 bases had no gene match. Germline V gene data show CDR1 as SQVTM and CDR2 as ANQGSEA. As DNA, the CDR3 is TGCAGCGTTTTCCCAACAGGGGGAGGAAGTGAAGCTTTCTTT. It codes for CSVFPTGGGSEAFF.

The J gene is TRBJ2-3, the V gene TRBV5-4, with 7 bases identical to TRBD1. Germline lookup yields CDR1 SGHNT and CDR2 YYREEE (reference sequence). The CDR3 runs to 15 residues. The ends lost 4 bases at V and 2 bases at J; junction bases unmatched: 7. The chain's CDR3 is CASSVQTGITDTQYF. The CDR3 nucleotides read TGTGCCAGCAGCGTACAGACAGGGATCACAGATACGCAGTATTTT.

V is TRBV7-9 and J is TRBJ2-3; D is uncertain. V was cut by 5 bases and J by 2 bases, with 11 bases left in between. This CDR3 is 14 amino acids long. Germline V lookup: CDR1 SEHNR, CDR2 FQNEAQ (reference sequence). The DNA for the CDR3 is TGTGCCAGCAGCGCAGTAGCAGACACAGATACGCAGTATTTT. Amino acids: CASSAVADTDTQYF.

The rearrangement joins TRBV11-2 to TRBJ1-1; TRBD1 matches 7 bases. The CDR3 consists of 15 residues. The V gene end was trimmed by 4 bases and the J gene end by 0 bases; junction bases not matched to a gene: 5. Germline V gene sequence: CDR1 SGHAT, CDR2 FQNNGV. Here the CDR3 reads CASSSIQGLNTEAFF. The CDR3 DNA reads TGTGCCAGCAGCTCGATACAGGGGTTGAACACTGAAGCTTTCTTT.

This rearrangement joins TRBV6-6 to TRBJ1-5, with D perhaps TRBD1 (5 bases). The CDR3 has 16 residues. Germline CDR1 MNHNY, CDR2 SVGAGI (reference sequence). V lost 10 bases and J 1 base, leaving 20 bases between the germline ends. In nucleotides, the CDR3 is TGTGCCACCGGGGGAAGGGAAAAGGTGAGCAATCAGCCCCAGCATTTT. This gives the protein CATGGREKVSNQPQHF.

The genes are TRBV20-1 and TRBJ1-1; 7 positions agree with TRBD1. The CDR3 length is 11 residues. Trimming took 5 bases from V and 4 from J; bases not matched to a gene: 1. Germline values: CDR1 DFQATT, CDR2 SNEGSKA (reference sequence). The CDR3 sequence: CSASGGTEAFF. The CDR3 DNA sequence: TGCAGTGCTTCAGGGGGCACTGAAGCTTTCTTT.

A single count supports this clone. The chain carries TRBV29-1 and TRBJ1-1; TRBD1 matches at 10 bases. The J segment lost 7 bases and the V segment lost 6 bases, leaving 5 bases of the junction unmatched. The CDR3 consists of 12 residues. Germline values: CDR1 SQVTM, CDR2 ANQGSEA. CDR3 DNA: TGCAGCGTGGACAGGGGGGGGCATGAAGCTTTCTTT. Protein sequence: CSVDRGGHEAFF.

The chain recombines TRBV3-1 (or the pseudogene TRBV3-2) with TRBJ1-4, with D uncertain. The CDR3 spans 12 residues. Trimming left V 1 base short and J 8 bases short, with 5 bases between. CDR1 and CDR2 from the germline V gene are LGHDT and YNNKEL (reference sequence). CDR3 residues: CASSQGAEKLFF. The CDR3 DNA is TGTGCCAGCAGCCAAGGGGCCGAAAAACTGTTTTTT.

CDR3 nucleotide sequence: TGTGCCAGCAGTCCACTGAACTCCTACAATGAGCAGTTCTTC. It is translated as CASSPLNSYNEQFF. V and J are TRBV2 and TRBJ2-1; D is unclear. V was shortened by 5 bases and J by 0 bases, with 8 bases between the two germline ends. The CDR3 is made up of 14 amino acids. CDR1 and CDR2 from the germline V gene are SNHLY and FYNNEI.

The rearrangement uses TRBV9 and TRBJ2-3; D is undetermined. The CDR3 extends over 13 amino acids. From germline, CDR1 is SGDLS and CDR2 YYNGEE. The V end was cut by 4 bases, the J end by 4 bases, with 10 bases between. CDR3: CASSIRIADTQYF. For the CDR3, the DNA is TGTGCCAGCAGCATACGAATAGCAGATACGCAGTATTTT.

This clone was seen more than once but under ten times. V is TRBV5-1 and J is TRBJ2-1, with 12 bases matching TRBD2. Looked up from germline, CDR1 is SGHRS and CDR2 is YFSETQ. The CDR3 totals 15 residues. The V and J ends lost 0 bases and 5 bases, in that order; junction bases with no gene match: 0. CDR3 in DNA: TGCGCCAGCAGCTTGGGGACTAGCGGGAACAATGAGCAGTTCTTC. As protein: CASSLGTSGNNEQFF.

This clone came up a few times. CDR3 in amino acids: CASSINNEQFF. In DNA form, the CDR3 reads TGTGCCAGCAGCATTAACAATGAGCAGTTCTTC. The chain is built from TRBV9 and TRBJ2-1; D gene uncertain. Trimming pared 4 bases from V and 5 bases from J, leaving 4 bases between. Germline CDR1 reads SGDLS; CDR2 reads YYNGEE. This CDR3 spans 11 amino acids.